Following are 29 T cell receptor beta chains from one sample sequenced in a study of CD8 T cells in ankylosing spondylitis. Findings and caveats of the study: What seemed typical of ankylosing spondylitis blood was a TCR beta motif built from under 10 highly homologous variants.

TCRdb reprocessed the 5' RACE reads with MiXCR, giving one entry per CDR3 protein. The table shows 100,000 to 150,000 distinct CDR3 sequences, with about 15% occurring only once. For these receptors, no antigen is known. The sequenced sample was blood, either unsorted or a sorted T cell fraction (not recorded which). The source is a male donor with ankylosing spondylitis.

The J gene is TRBJ2-7, the V gene TRBV9, with D possibly TRBD1 on 5 matching bases. The CDR3 length is 12 residues. Germline values: CDR1 SGDLS, CDR2 YYNGEE. The V gene lost 0 bases and the J gene lost 6 bases, with 7 bases spanning the gap. The CDR3 sequence: CASSVGQGEQYF. CDR3 sequence (DNA): TGTGCCAGCAGCGTAGGGCAGGGCGAGCAGTACTTC. The entire variable domain, with the rest obtained from reference TRBV9 and TRBJ2-7, is as follows: DSGVTQTPKHLITATGQRVTLRCSPRSGDLSVYWYQQSLDQGLQFLIQYYNGEERAKGNILERFSAQQFPDLHSELNLSSLELGDSALYFCASSVGQGEQYFGPGTRLTVT.

This clonotype was recorded a few times. The CDR3 region has the DNA TGTGCCAGCAGCTTGGCCGGGGCCAACGTCCTGACTTTC. Protein: CASSLAGANVLTF. V usage is TRBV27 and J usage is TRBJ2-6; D is unresolved. This CDR3 is 13 amino acids long. V was cut by 6 bases and J by 4 bases, with 7 bases left in between. CDR1 MNHEY and CDR2 SMNVEV come from the germline V gene (reference sequence). The full variable domain, with the rest looked up from reference TRBV27 and TRBJ2-6, is EAQVTQNPRYLITVTGKKLTVTCSQNMNHEYMSWYRQDPGLGLRQIYYSMNVEVTDKGDVPEGYKVSRKEKRNFPLILESPSPNQTSLYFCASSLAGANVLTFGAGSRLTVL.

This sequence joins TRBV19 and TRBJ2-7, with 8 bases fitting TRBD2. The V and J ends lost 2 bases and 0 bases, in that order; junction bases with no gene match: 3. The germline V gene encodes CDR1 LNHDA and CDR2 SQIVND (reference sequence). The CDR3 extends over 15 amino acids. The CDR3 reads CASSISLAGSYEQYF. The DNA of the CDR3 is TGTGCCAGTAGTATATCCCTAGCGGGCTCCTACGAGCAGTACTTC.

The J gene is TRBJ1-1, the V gene TRBV29-1; D ambiguous. V was clipped by 7 bases and J by 1 base, with 10 bases between them. The germline V gene encodes CDR1 SQVTM and CDR2 ANQGSEA. The CDR3 extends over 12 amino acids. CDR3 loop: CSGLGGNTEAFF. The CDR3 DNA sequence: TGCAGCGGCCTGGGAGGGAACACTGAAGCTTTCTTT.

This clonotype has at least ten counts. This chain uses TRBV12-3 or TRBV12-4 with TRBJ2-7; perhaps D is TRBD1 or TRBD2 (5 bases each). The ends were cut back, 4 bases at V and 4 bases at J, with 14 bases in the middle. This CDR3 comprises 14 residues. The CDR3 region is CASSSSGTGYEQYF. CDR3 in DNA: TGTGCCAGCAGTTCCTCCGGGACGGGATACGAGCAGTACTTC.

A few counts support this clonotype. The genes are TRBV15 and TRBJ2-1; 8 bases map to TRBD1. J was trimmed by 8 bases and V by 3 bases; bases with no gene match: 6. Germline CDR1 reads LNHNV; CDR2 reads YYDKDF (reference sequence). This CDR3 has 14 amino acids. CDR3 in amino acids: CATSSGQGEYEQFF. For the CDR3, the DNA is TGTGCCACCAGCAGTGGACAGGGAGAGTATGAGCAGTTCTTC.

The V call is TRBV7-2, the J call TRBJ2-1; D may be TRBD2 (5 bases). This CDR3 is 17 amino acids long. V lost 1 base and J 2 bases, leaving 15 bases between the germline ends. Germline assignment: CDR1 SGHTA and CDR2 FQGNSA. CDR3 in amino acids: CASSLVPGLSPYNEQFF. CDR3 bases: TGTGCCAGCAGCTTAGTCCCAGGACTGTCCCCCTACAATGAGCAGTTCTTC. Combining the CDR3 with reference TRBV7-2 and TRBJ2-1 gives the whole variable domain GAGVSQSPSNKVTEKGKDVELRCDPISGHTALYWYRQSLGQGLEFLIYFQGNSAPDKSGLPSDRFSAERTGGSVSTLTIQRTQQEDSAVYLCASSLVPGLSPYNEQFFGPGTRLTVL.

This clonotype has more than one count but fewer than ten. The chain combines TRBV3-1 with TRBJ2-7; D uncertain. V was shortened by 3 bases and J by 3 bases, with 12 bases between the two germline ends. Per the germline V gene, CDR1 is LGHDT and CDR2 is YNNKEL (reference sequence). The CDR3 loop spans 14 amino acids. This CDR3 is CASSHAVADYEQYF. The CDR3, as DNA: TGTGCCAGCAGCCACGCGGTAGCAGACTACGAGCAGTACTTC.

The rearrangement uses TRBV3-1 and TRBJ1-6, with no clear D. The CDR3 is 14 residues long. V was pared by 3 bases and J by 7 bases, with 10 bases between. Germline values: CDR1 LGHDT, CDR2 YNNKEL (reference sequence). The CDR3 here is CASSHDGWNSPLHF. The CDR3 DNA reads TGTGCCAGCAGCCATGACGGGTGGAATTCACCCCTCCACTTT.

This clonotype was counted many times. The chain joins TRBV7-8 to TRBJ1-5; D unclear. CDR3 length equals 14 residues. The V end was cut by 0 bases, the J end by 2 bases, with 5 bases between. Germline CDR1 reads SGHVS; CDR2 reads FQNEAQ. The CDR3 spells CASSLAGGNQPQHF. The CDR3 nucleotides read TGTGCCAGCAGCTTAGCAGGCGGCAATCAGCCCCAGCATTTT.

The chain uses TRBV15 and TRBJ2-7; D tentatively reads TRBD1 or TRBD2 (7 bases each). V was shortened by 5 bases and J by 0 bases, with 11 bases between the two germline ends. CDR1 LNHNV and CDR2 YYDKDF come from the germline V gene (reference sequence). CDR3 size: 14 residues. The chain's CDR3 is CATSGGDSSYEQYF. CDR3 sequence (DNA): TGTGCCACCAGCGGGGGGGACAGCTCCTACGAGCAGTACTTC.

The chain employs TRBV2 and TRBJ2-7; D is undetermined. CDR1 is SNHLY, CDR2 FYNNEI, per germline. Trimming took 4 bases from V and 2 from J, leaving 9 bases between them. This CDR3 has 13 amino acids. The CDR3, as DNA: TGTGCCAGCAGTGGGTTGGCAGCCTACGAGCAGTACTTC. This translates into CASSGLAAYEQYF.

The chain recombines TRBV20-1 with TRBJ1-1, with 7 bases aligning to TRBD1. Germline CDR1 and CDR2: DFQATT and SNEGSKA (reference sequence). The CDR3 is 11 amino acids. V lost 5 bases and J lost 6; bases outside the gene matches: 3. CDR3: CSAPQGAEAFF. The CDR3 nucleotides read TGCAGTGCTCCCCAGGGGGCTGAAGCTTTCTTT.

This clonotype has a handful of counts. The chain couples TRBV27 to TRBJ1-1; 7 nucleotides match TRBD1. The CDR3 spans 14 residues. V dropped 4 bases and J dropped 3; count of bases not matched to a gene: 5. Germline CDR1 reads MNHEY; CDR2 reads SMNVEV (reference sequence). The CDR3, as DNA: TGTGCCAGCAGTTCCCATACAGGGGACACTGAAGCTTTCTTT. Its protein is CASSSHTGDTEAFF.

There are a few counts of this clonotype. This chain joins TRBV27 and TRBJ1-2, with TRBD1 as a possible D gene (5 bases). V gave up 2 bases and J gave up 4 bases, with 11 bases separating them. The CDR3 runs 14 residues. The germline CDR1 and CDR2 sequences are MNHEY and SMNVEV (reference sequence). In nucleotides, the CDR3 is TGTGCCAGCAGTTTACGGGGGACTGGCTATGGCTACACCTTC. It codes for CASSLRGTGYGYTF.

This clonotype was recorded a few times. The rearrangement uses TRBV7-2 and TRBJ2-1; 11 nucleotides align to TRBD1. This CDR3 spans 14 amino acids. V was pared by 5 bases and J by 7 bases, with 4 bases of the junction left unmatched. Germline CDR1 is SGHTA and CDR2 is FQGNSA. CDR3 in amino acids: CASSAGTGGNEQFF. The CDR3, as DNA: TGTGCCAGCAGCGCCGGGACAGGGGGAAATGAGCAGTTCTTC.

V usage is TRBV7-3 and J usage is TRBJ1-3; D is unresolved. Germline V lookup: CDR1 SGHTA, CDR2 FQGTGA. V lost 2 bases, J lost 2 bases, and 4 bases lay in between. The CDR3 consists of 13 residues. CDR3: CASSLWPGNTIYF. The CDR3 DNA reads TGTGCCAGCAGCTTATGGCCTGGAAACACCATATATTTT.

There are a few counts of this clonotype. The chain links TRBV7-9 to TRBJ1-1; no reliable D call. This CDR3 spans 11 amino acids. CDR1 is SEHNR, CDR2 FQNEAQ, per germline (reference sequence). Deletions cut 3 bases from V and 5 bases from J, with 4 bases between. CDR3 sequence reads: CASSFQTEAFF. CDR3 sequence (DNA): TGTGCCAGCAGCTTCCAGACTGAAGCTTTCTTT.

This clonotype came up a few times. This chain joins TRBV27 and TRBJ1-1; possible D gene TRBD1, 6 bases. This CDR3 has 13 residues. With 2 bases removed from V and 6 bases from J, the gap between germline ends came to 10 bases. Germline values: CDR1 MNHEY, CDR2 SMNVEV (reference sequence). In DNA form, the CDR3 reads TGTGCCAGCAGTTTAACAGGGAGGGCTGAAGCTTTCTTT. Translating it yields CASSLTGRAEAFF.

There are a few counts of this clonotype. The chain is built from TRBV24-1 and TRBJ2-1, with unresolved D. The CDR3 is 11 amino acids. Per germline, CDR1 KGHDR and CDR2 SFDVKD. The CDR3 loop reads CMPPTYNEQFF. As DNA, the CDR3 is TGTATGCCCCCGACCTACAATGAGCAGTTCTTC.

This clonotype was recorded a few times. V gene TRBV5-1 combines with J gene TRBJ2-5; 7 positions match TRBD2. The V and J ends lost 0 bases and 4 bases, in that order; junction bases with no gene match: 21. There are 20 residues in the CDR3. In germline, CDR1 is SGHRS, CDR2 YFSETQ. The CDR3 bases are TGCGCCAGCAGCTTGGCCCTTCGACTAAGCGGGGTCATGGTGGGAGAGACCCAGTACTTC. This encodes CASSLALRLSGVMVGETQYF.

The V call is TRBV5-1, the J call TRBJ2-1; the D gene is possibly TRBD2 (5 bases). CDR1 and CDR2 from the germline V gene are SGHRS and YFSETQ. V lost 4 bases, J lost 4 bases, and 18 bases lay in between. This CDR3 region has 16 residues. The CDR3 sequence: CASSPPRALEYNEQFF. The CDR3 DNA reads TGCGCCAGCAGCCCCCCGCGGGCACTAGAGTACAATGAGCAGTTCTTC.

This sequence joins TRBV13 and TRBJ2-1; 9 bases are shared with TRBD1. The CDR3 has 14 residues. Per germline, CDR1 PRHDT and CDR2 FYEKMQ (reference sequence). The J segment lost 7 bases and the V segment lost 0 bases, leaving 1 base of the junction unmatched. The CDR3 sequence: CASSLGDRGNEQFF. The CDR3 DNA sequence: TGTGCCAGCAGCTTAGGGGACAGGGGTAATGAGCAGTTCTTC.

At least ten counts were recorded for this clonotype. V gene TRBV29-1 combines with J gene TRBJ1-1; D not resolved. Per germline, CDR1 SQVTM and CDR2 ANQGSEA. The V and J ends lost 3 bases and 1 base respectively, with 3 bases between them. The CDR3 sequence is 11 residues long. The CDR3 spells CSVERNTEAFF. The CDR3, as DNA: TGCAGCGTTGAGAGGAACACTGAAGCTTTCTTT.

This clonotype occurred a few times. The V gene is TRBV4-2, the J gene TRBJ2-1; 10 positions match TRBD2. Germline V gene sequence: CDR1 LGHNA, CDR2 YNFKEQ. V was clipped by 2 bases and J by 3 bases; unmatched bases: 7. The CDR3 spans 17 residues. The CDR3 sequence is CASSQSRTSGNYNEQFF. The CDR3 DNA reads TGTGCCAGCAGCCAATCGAGGACTAGCGGAAACTACAATGAGCAGTTCTTC.

The chain uses TRBV9 and TRBJ2-7; TRBD2 might be the D (5 bases). CDR1 and CDR2 from the germline V gene are SGDLS and YYNGEE. The CDR3 runs 15 residues. Trimming removed 0 bases from V and 0 bases from J, with 10 bases in between. CDR3 in amino acids: CASSVAGGPSYEQYF. CDR3 DNA sequence: TGTGCCAGCAGCGTAGCCGGCGGGCCCTCCTACGAGCAGTACTTC.

This clonotype was observed a handful of times. This chain links TRBV28 with TRBJ2-7; 8 nucleotides agree with TRBD1. This CDR3 contains 15 residues. The V gene end was trimmed by 5 bases and the J gene end by 2 bases; junction bases not matched to a gene: 8. Germline values: CDR1 MDHEN, CDR2 SYDVKM. The CDR3 sequence: CASSPLQGVPYEQYF. CDR3 sequence (DNA): TGTGCCAGCAGTCCATTACAGGGGGTCCCCTACGAGCAGTACTTC.

Many counts were recorded for this clonotype. This chain connects TRBV25-1 to TRBJ2-7, with 7 bases identical to TRBD1. Trimming took 4 bases from V and 3 from J; bases not matched to a gene: 12. CDR1 and CDR2 from the germline V gene are MGHDK and SYGVNS. This CDR3 region has 16 residues. DNA of the CDR3: TGTGCCAGCAGTGGAACAGGGGCCCCCCGGGACTACGAGCAGTACTTC. Translated: CASSGTGAPRDYEQYF.

There are a few counts of this clonotype. The chain combines TRBV12-3 or TRBV12-4 with TRBJ2-7; TRBD2 is a possible D gene (6 bases). Trimming cost V 6 bases and J 6 bases, with 12 bases left between them. The CDR3 runs to 12 residues. CDR3 protein: CASSPAGGEQYF. The CDR3, as DNA: TGTGCCAGCAGCCCAGCCGGGGGCGAGCAGTACTTC.